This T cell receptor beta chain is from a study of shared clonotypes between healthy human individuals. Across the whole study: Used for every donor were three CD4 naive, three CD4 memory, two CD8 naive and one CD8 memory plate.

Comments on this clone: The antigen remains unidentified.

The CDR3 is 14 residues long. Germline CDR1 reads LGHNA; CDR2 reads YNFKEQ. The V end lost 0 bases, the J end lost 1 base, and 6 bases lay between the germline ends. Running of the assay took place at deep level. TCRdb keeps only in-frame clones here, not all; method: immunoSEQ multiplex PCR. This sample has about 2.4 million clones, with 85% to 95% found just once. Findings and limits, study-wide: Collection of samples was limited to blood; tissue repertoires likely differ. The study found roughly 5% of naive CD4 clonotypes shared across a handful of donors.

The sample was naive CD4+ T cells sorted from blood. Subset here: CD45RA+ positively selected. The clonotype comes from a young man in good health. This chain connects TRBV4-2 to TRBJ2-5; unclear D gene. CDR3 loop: CASSQESSQETQYF. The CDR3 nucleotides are TGTGCCAGCAGCCAAGAGTCTAGCCAAGAGACCCAGTACTTC.